The next 9 T cell receptor beta chains were all read from a single sample in a study of T-cell memory formation after mild COVID-19. TCRdb called the 5' RACE reads again in MiXCR, with one record for every CDR3 protein. The sample consists of around 200,000 distinct CDR3 sequences, more than 8% of them appearing once. The sample comprised PBMCs or a T cell subset sorted from them (not recorded which). Every receptor here comes from a man in his late teens or twenties who had mild COVID-19 (a few samples of this study predate the infection). Cell type and time point are not known.

This chain connects TRBV11-1 to TRBJ2-1; 8 nucleotides agree with TRBD1. The junction had 1 base not matched to a gene; V was cut back by 5 bases and J by 4 bases. CDR3 size: 13 residues. Per the germline V gene, CDR1 is SGHAT and CDR2 is FQDESV (reference sequence). The CDR3 DNA reads as TGTGCCAGCAGCAGACAGGGGTACAATGAGCAGTTCTTC. Residues: CASSRQGYNEQFF. The full variable domain, completed using reference TRBV11-1 and TRBJ2-1, is EAEVAQSPRYKITEKSQAVAFWCDPISGHATLYWYRQILGQGPELLVQFQDESVVDDSQLPKDRFSAERLKGVDSTLKIQPAELGDSAMYLCASSRQGYNEQFFGPGTRLTVL.

This clonotype was seen a handful of times. The chain links TRBV3-1 to TRBJ1-2; possibly TRBD1 for D (5 bases). Germline V gene data show CDR1 as LGHDT and CDR2 as YNNKEL (reference sequence). V shed 3 bases and J shed 4 bases, with 18 bases lying between them. This CDR3 has 16 residues. The CDR3 region has the DNA TGTGCCAGCAGCCACTCGGGACGGGGCGGGAGCTATGGCTACACCTTC. Its protein is CASSHSGRGGSYGYTF. Full variable domain (remainder filled in from reference TRBV3-1 and TRBJ1-2): DTAVSQTPKYLVTQMGNDKSIKCEQNLGHDTMYWYKQDSKKFLKIMFSYNNKELIINETVPNRFSPKSPDKAHLNLHINSLELGDSAVYFCASSHSGRGGSYGYTFGSGTRLTVV.

The chain has TRBV5-1 and TRBJ1-1; maybe TRBD1 (6 bases). V was pared by 1 base and J by 0 bases, with 10 bases between. The CDR3 length is 15 residues. Germline V gene data show CDR1 as SGHRS and CDR2 as YFSETQ. CDR3 in amino acids: CASSLQGQLNTEAFF. In nucleotides, the CDR3 is TGCGCCAGCAGCTTGCAAGGACAGTTGAACACTGAAGCTTTCTTT.

The chain carries TRBV11-2 and TRBJ1-4, with 8 bases lining up with TRBD1. CDR1 is SGHAT, CDR2 FQNNGV, per germline. The CDR3 covers 13 residues. Unmatched junction bases numbered 3, after V lost 2 bases and J lost 10 bases. CDR3 DNA sequence: TGTGCCAGCAGCTTAACAGGGGGGGGAAAACTGTTTTTT. It yields the protein CASSLTGGGKLFF.

The chain recombines TRBV7-9 with TRBJ2-1; D might be TRBD2 (6 bases). Germline lookup yields CDR1 SEHNR and CDR2 FQNEAQ (reference sequence). The CDR3 has 18 residues. Trimming shortened V by 1 base and J by 5 bases, and 21 bases separated the two germline ends. The CDR3, as DNA: TGTGCCAGCAGCTTAGGAAGGTCAGGAGGAGGGGTCGACAATGAGCAGTTCTTC. As protein: CASSLGRSGGGVDNEQFF.

V gene TRBV5-6 combines with J gene TRBJ2-2; D ambiguous. The CDR3 contains 13 residues. V lost 0 bases and J 4 bases, leaving 4 bases between the germline ends. The germline gives CDR1 SGHDT, CDR2 YYEEEE. In DNA, the CDR3 is TGTGCCAGCAGCTTGGTTCCCACCGGGGAGCTGTTTTTT. Amino acids: CASSLVPTGELFF.

The V gene is TRBV6-1, the J gene TRBJ2-3; D tentatively fits TRBD1 or TRBD2 (7 bases each). The CDR3 is made up of 15 amino acids. V was clipped by 3 bases and J by 4 bases, with 14 bases between them. CDR1 MNHNS and CDR2 SASEGT come from the germline V gene. The CDR3 here is CASSEPQGGADTQYF. The CDR3 DNA sequence: TGTGCCAGCAGTGAGCCCCAGGGGGGGGCAGATACGCAGTATTTT.

The chain recombines TRBV23-1 with TRBJ1-6, with D possibly matching TRBD1 (6 bases). TRBV23-1 is identified as an open reading frame with a role that is uncertain. There are 16 residues in the CDR3. The ends were cut back, 4 bases at V and 5 bases at J, with 15 bases in the middle. The CDR3 is CASSLRRQAHNSPLHF. As DNA, the CDR3 is TGCGCCAGCAGTCTGAGGAGACAGGCTCATAATTCACCCCTCCACTTT.

The table lists this clonotype with a few counts. This sequence joins TRBV7-9 and TRBJ1-4, with D tentatively TRBD1 (5 bases). The CDR3 has 13 amino acids. V was shortened by 0 bases and J by 11 bases, with 10 bases between the two germline ends. The germline CDR1 and CDR2 sequences are SEHNR and FQNEAQ (reference sequence). CDR3 in amino acids: CASSLAGVGKLFF. The CDR3 nucleotides are TGTGCCAGCAGCTTAGCAGGGGTTGGTAAACTGTTTTTT.